This T cell receptor beta chain was captured by sequencing in a study of blood T cell repertoires in COVID-19. Study-wide background: Samples came from the United States, Italy and Spain, spanning acute and convalescent COVID-19.

This CDR3 has 16 amino acids. In the original workflow: Amplification from reference gene primers served as the basis for estimated nucleated cell counts. The protocol was immunoSEQ multiplex PCR, while the TCRdb copy is restricted to in-frame clones and leaves out a portion. For V, J and clone size, that table is used; D and trimming come from the DNA. The sample lists 200,000 to 300,000 clones; roughly four fifths were seen once. V usage is TRBV21-1 and J usage is TRBJ1-2; TRBD1, the table's D call, lacks a check against the DNA. TRBV21-1 is marked as a pseudogene. Sample: peripheral blood. The TCR was taken from a woman aged 65 to 85 with acute or convalescent COVID-19. The CDR3 is CASSKVAGTGFYGYTF. The CDR3 region has the DNA TGTGCCAGCAGCAAAGTTGCCGGGACAGGCTTCTATGGCTACACCTTC.